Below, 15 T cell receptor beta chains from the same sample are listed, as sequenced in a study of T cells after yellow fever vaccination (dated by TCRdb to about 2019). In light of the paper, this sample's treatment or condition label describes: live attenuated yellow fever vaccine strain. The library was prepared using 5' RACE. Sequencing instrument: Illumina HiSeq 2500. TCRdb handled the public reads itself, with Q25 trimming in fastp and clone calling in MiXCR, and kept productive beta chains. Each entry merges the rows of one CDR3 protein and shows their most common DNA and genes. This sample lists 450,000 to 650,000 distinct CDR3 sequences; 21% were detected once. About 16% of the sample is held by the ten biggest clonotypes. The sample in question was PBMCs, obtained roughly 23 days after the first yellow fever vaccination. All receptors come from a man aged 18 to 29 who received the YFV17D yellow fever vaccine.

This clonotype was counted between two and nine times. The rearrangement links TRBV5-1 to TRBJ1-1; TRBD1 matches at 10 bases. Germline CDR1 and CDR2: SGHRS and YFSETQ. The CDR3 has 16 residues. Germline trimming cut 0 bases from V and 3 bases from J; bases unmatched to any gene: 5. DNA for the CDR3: TGCGCCAGCAGCTTGGTATCTGGGACAGGGGACACTGAAGCTTTCTTT. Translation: CASSLVSGTGDTEAFF.

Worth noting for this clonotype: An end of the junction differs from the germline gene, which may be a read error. Written as DNA, the CDR3 is TGTGCCAGCAGCCTCTATGGCTTC. Its protein is CASSLYGF. This sequence joins TRBV7-9 and TRBJ2-1; no reliable D call. The germline V gene has CDR1 SEHNR and CDR2 FQNEAQ (reference sequence). There are 8 residues in the CDR3.

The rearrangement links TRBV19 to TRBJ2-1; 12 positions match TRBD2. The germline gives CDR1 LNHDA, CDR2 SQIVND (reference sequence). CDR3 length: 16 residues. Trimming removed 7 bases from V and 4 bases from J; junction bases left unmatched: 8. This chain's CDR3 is CASTASLAGGYNEQFF. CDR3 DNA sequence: TGTGCCAGTACCGCCTCCCTAGCGGGGGGGTACAATGAGCAGTTCTTC.

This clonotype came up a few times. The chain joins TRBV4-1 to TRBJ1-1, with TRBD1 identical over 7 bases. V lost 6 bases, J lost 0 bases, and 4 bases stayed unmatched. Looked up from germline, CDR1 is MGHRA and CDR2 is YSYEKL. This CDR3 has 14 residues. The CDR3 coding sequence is TGCGCCAGCAGACCTGGGACAGTGAACACTGAAGCTTTCTTT. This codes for CASRPGTVNTEAFF.

The CDR3, as DNA: TGTGCCAGCAGCCAGGGCCGGCTAGCGGGTTCCACCGGGGAGCTGTTTTTT. It codes for CASSQGRLAGSTGELFF. The chain is built from TRBV12-3 or TRBV12-4 and TRBJ2-2; 8 bases are shared with TRBD2. This CDR3 is 17 amino acids long. The J segment lost 4 bases and the V segment lost 6 bases, leaving 13 bases of the junction unmatched.

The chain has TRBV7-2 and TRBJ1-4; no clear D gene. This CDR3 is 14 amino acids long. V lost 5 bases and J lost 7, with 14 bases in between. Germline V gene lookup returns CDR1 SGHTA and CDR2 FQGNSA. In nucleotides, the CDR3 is TGTGCCAGCAGCCGATACGTGGGTGGTGAAAAACTGTTTTTT. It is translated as CASSRYVGGEKLFF.

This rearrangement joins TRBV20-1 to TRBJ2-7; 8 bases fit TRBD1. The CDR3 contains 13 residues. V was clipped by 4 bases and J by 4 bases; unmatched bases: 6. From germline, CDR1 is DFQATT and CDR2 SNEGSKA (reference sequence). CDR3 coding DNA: TGCAGTGCTATAGGACAGGGAAAGTACGAGCAGTACTTC. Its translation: CSAIGQGKYEQYF.

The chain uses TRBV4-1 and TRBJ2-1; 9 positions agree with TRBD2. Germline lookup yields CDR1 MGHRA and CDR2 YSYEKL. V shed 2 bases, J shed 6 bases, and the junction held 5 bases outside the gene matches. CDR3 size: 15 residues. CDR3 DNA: TGCGCCAGCAGCCAACTGGGACTAGCCAGCAATGAGCAGTTCTTC. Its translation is CASSQLGLASNEQFF.

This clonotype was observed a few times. The CDR3 nucleotides are TGTGCCACCAGGGCGGGGGCACCGAATTCACCCCTCCACTTT. Amino acids: CATRAGAPNSPLHF. The rearrangement joins TRBV24-1 to TRBJ1-6; weak D call: TRBD1 (6 bases). The CDR3 has 14 residues. Germline-derived CDR1 and CDR2 are KGHDR and SFDVKD. Trimming stripped 7 bases from V and 7 bases from J, with 13 bases between.

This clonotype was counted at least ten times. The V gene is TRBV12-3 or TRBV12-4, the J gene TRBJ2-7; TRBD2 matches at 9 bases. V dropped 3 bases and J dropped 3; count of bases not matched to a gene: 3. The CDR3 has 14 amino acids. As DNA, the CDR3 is TGTGCCAGCAGTTTGGCTAGCGGGGACTACGAGCAGTACTTC. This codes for CASSLASGDYEQYF.

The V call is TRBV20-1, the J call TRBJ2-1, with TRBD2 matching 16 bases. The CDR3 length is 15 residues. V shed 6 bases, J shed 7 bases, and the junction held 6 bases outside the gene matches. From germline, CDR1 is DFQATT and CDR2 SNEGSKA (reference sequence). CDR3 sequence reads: CSARGLAGGLNEQFF. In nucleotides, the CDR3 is TGCAGTGCACGGGGACTAGCGGGGGGGCTTAATGAGCAGTTCTTC.

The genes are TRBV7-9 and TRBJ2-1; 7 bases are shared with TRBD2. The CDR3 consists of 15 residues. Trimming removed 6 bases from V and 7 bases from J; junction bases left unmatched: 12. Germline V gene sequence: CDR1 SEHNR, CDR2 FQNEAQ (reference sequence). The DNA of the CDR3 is TGTGCCAGCAGGGAAAGAGAAGCGGGGCGGAATGAGCAGTTCTTC. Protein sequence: CASREREAGRNEQFF.

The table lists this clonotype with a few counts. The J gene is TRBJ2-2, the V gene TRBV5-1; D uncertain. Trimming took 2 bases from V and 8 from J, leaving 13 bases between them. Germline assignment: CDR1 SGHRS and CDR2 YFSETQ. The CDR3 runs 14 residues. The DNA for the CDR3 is TGCGCCAGCAGCTTTGGGGTTTCGTTGGGGGAGCTGTTTTTT. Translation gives CASSFGVSLGELFF.

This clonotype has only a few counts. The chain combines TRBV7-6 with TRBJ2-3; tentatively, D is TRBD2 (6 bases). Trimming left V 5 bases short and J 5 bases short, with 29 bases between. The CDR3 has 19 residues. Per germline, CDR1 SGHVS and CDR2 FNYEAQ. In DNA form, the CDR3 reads TGTGCCAGCAGCCCTCCCCAGGAGGGCGCCGATCGCATTTTAGATACGCAGTATTTT. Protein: CASSPPQEGADRILDTQYF.

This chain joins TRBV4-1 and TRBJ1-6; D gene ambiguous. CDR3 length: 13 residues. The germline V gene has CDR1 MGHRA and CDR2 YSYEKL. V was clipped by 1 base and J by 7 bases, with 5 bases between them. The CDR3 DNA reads TGCGCCAGCAGCCAAGTTCCGAATTCACCCCTCCACTTT. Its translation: CASSQVPNSPLHF.